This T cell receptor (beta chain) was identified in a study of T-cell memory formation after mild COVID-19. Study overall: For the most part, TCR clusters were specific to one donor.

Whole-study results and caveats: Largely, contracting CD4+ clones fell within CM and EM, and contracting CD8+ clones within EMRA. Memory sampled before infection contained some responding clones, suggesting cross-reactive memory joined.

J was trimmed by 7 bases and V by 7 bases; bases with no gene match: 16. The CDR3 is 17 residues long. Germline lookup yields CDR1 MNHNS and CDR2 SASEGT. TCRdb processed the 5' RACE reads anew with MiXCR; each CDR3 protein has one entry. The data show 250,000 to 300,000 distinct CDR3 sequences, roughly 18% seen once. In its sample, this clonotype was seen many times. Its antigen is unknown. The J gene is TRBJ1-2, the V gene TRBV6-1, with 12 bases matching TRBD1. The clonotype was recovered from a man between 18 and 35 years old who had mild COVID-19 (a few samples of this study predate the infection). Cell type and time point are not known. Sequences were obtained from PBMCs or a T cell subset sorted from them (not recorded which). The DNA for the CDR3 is TGTGCCAGCACTTCCGCGGGTCCGGGACAGGGGGCTGTTGGCTACACCTTC. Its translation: CASTSAGPGQGAVGYTF.